The entry below gives a single T cell receptor beta chain sequence along with its context. The antigen is unknown. CDR1 KGHSH and CDR2 LQKENI come from the germline V gene. The ends were cut back, 5 bases at V and 2 bases at J, with 14 bases in the middle. The CDR3 is 15 residues long. The data were taken from a study of cytomegalovirus exposure and HLA in healthy donors. PCR involved 60 Vbeta and 13 Jbeta primers. Clones were sequenced by immunoSEQ multiplex PCR, and TCRdb holds only the in-frame ones, with some missing. The sample records some 67,000 clones, about 77% being singletons. Each donor was nominally healthy when sampled (though unrecorded immune exposures were likely). General study findings and limits: A later analysis linked 16,951 TCR beta sequences to HLA alleles at 0.05 false discovery rate. Because they were indistinguishable, some V segments, including TRBV6-2 and TRBV6-3, were excluded.

The receptor's source is a man aged 35-49 years in good health and CMV-seronegative. The sequenced material came from PBMCs. The chain carries TRBV18 and TRBJ2-3; D gene uncertain. The CDR3 protein is CASSSFNSYTDTQYF. In DNA, the CDR3 is TGTGCCAGCTCATCCTTTAACAGCTACACAGATACGCAGTATTTT.